Presented here are 25 T cell receptor beta chains from one specimen sequenced in a study of early T cells in non-severe SARS-CoV-2 infection. Using its own MiXCR run on the 5' RACE reads, TCRdb lists one record per CDR3 protein. The sample lists some 37,000 distinct CDR3 sequences, roughly 9.9% occurring once. Sequenced sample: whole blood. The receptors were gathered from an adult who was a healthcare worker with PCR-confirmed SARS-CoV-2 infection or an uninfected control (not recorded which).

The sample holds many counts of this clonotype. The V and J genes are TRBV11-2 and TRBJ1-3; D remains unclear. This CDR3 region has 14 residues. Looked up from germline, CDR1 is SGHAT and CDR2 is FQNNGV. The V and J ends lost 5 bases and 0 bases respectively, with 8 bases between them. CDR3 sequence (DNA): TGTGCCAGCAGCCGAGCAATCTCTGGAAACACCATATATTTT. Translating gives CASSRAISGNTIYF.

In its sample, this clonotype was seen many times. This chain links TRBV12-3 or TRBV12-4 with TRBJ2-1; D possibly uses TRBD1 or TRBD2 (6 bases each). The germline V and J ends were trimmed by 6 bases and 4 bases, with 16 bases remaining between them. The CDR3 sequence is 15 residues long. The CDR3 reads CASSRRGPEYNEQFF. The CDR3 nucleotides read TGTGCCAGCAGCAGACGGGGGCCAGAGTACAATGAGCAGTTCTTC.

This clonotype came up many times. V and J are TRBV7-6 and TRBJ1-6, with 10 bases identical to TRBD1. This CDR3 has 14 amino acids. Looked up from germline, CDR1 is SGHVS and CDR2 is FNYEAQ. V shed 5 bases and J 7 bases; nucleotides not matched to a gene: 2. CDR3 in amino acids: CASSPGQGNSPLHF. The CDR3 DNA reads as TGTGCCAGCAGCCCGGGACAGGGGAATTCACCCCTCCACTTT.

This clonotype was observed a handful of times. V gene TRBV10-3 combines with J gene TRBJ2-3; perhaps TRBD2 as D (6 bases). The CDR3 is 14 amino acids. Trimming pared 7 bases from V and 3 bases from J, leaving 14 bases between. Germline V lookup: CDR1 ENHRY, CDR2 SYGVKD. The CDR3 DNA sequence: TGTGCCATCACCGCCTTAGCGGAGACAGATACGCAGTATTTT. Translating it yields CAITALAETDTQYF.

This clonotype was counted ten times or more. The chain uses TRBV29-1 and TRBJ2-5; perhaps TRBD2 as D (6 bases). There are 14 residues in the CDR3. From germline, CDR1 is SQVTM and CDR2 ANQGSEA. Trimming removed 6 bases at V and 1 base at J, with 15 bases between. CDR3 in amino acids: CSVAPGVRQETQYF. CDR3 nucleotides: TGCAGCGTGGCTCCGGGGGTCCGCCAAGAGACCCAGTACTTC.

This clonotype was recorded at least ten times. The chain recombines TRBV19 with TRBJ2-7; D is perhaps TRBD2 (5 bases). The CDR3 runs to 13 residues. Germline assignment: CDR1 LNHDA and CDR2 SQIVND (reference sequence). Trimming shortened V by 5 bases and J by 6 bases, and 14 bases separated the two germline ends. The CDR3 loop is CASSDLIGSEQYF. The CDR3 bases are TGTGCCAGTAGTGATCTAATAGGGAGCGAGCAGTACTTC.

As for this clonotype: A much larger clone is a single base away; this may be a read error. The chain combines TRBV12-3 or TRBV12-4 with TRBJ1-1; D is perhaps TRBD1 (5 bases). The CDR3 runs to 15 residues. The CDR3 region has the DNA TGTGCCAGCAGTGCCCGGGGACTTAGGAACTCTGAAGCTTTCTTT. Its protein is CASSARGLRNSEAFF.

This clonotype was observed a handful of times. This chain connects TRBV18 to TRBJ1-2; unclear D gene. The CDR3 has 13 residues. The germline CDR1 and CDR2 sequences are KGHSH and LQKENI. V was clipped by 0 bases and J by 3 bases, with 5 bases between them. The CDR3 reads CASSPPGHYGYTF. DNA of the CDR3: TGTGCCAGCTCACCACCGGGCCACTATGGCTACACCTTC.

By sample fraction, this clonotype is medium-sized (0.01 to 0.1%). The rearrangement uses TRBV20-1 and TRBJ2-1; no clear D gene. CDR1 is DFQATT and CDR2 is SNEGSKA in the germline V gene (reference sequence). This CDR3 comprises 14 residues. The V end was cut by 4 bases, the J end by 3 bases, with 13 bases between. CDR3 sequence (DNA): TGCAGTGCTAAGACGTGGCGGCACTACAATGAGCAGTTCTTC. This translates into CSAKTWRHYNEQFF.

The chain links TRBV6-2 or TRBV6-3 to TRBJ2-7, with D possibly TRBD1 on 8 matching bases. The germline V gene has CDR1 MNHEY and CDR2 SVGEGT. This CDR3 has 15 amino acids. Deletions cut 6 bases from V and 1 base from J, with 16 bases between. CDR3 in DNA: TGTGCCAGCAGCGGAGGACAGGGACTATCCTACGAGCAGTACTTC. Protein sequence: CASSGGQGLSYEQYF.

At least ten counts were recorded for this clonotype. The chain carries TRBV12-3 or TRBV12-4 and TRBJ1-5; no clear D. CDR3 length: 16 residues. Trimming stripped 3 bases from V and 2 bases from J, with 14 bases between. The CDR3 sequence: CASSFSALYGNQPQHF. The CDR3 bases are TGTGCCAGCAGTTTTAGCGCGCTTTATGGCAATCAGCCCCAGCATTTT.

There are many counts of this clonotype. The J gene is TRBJ2-3, the V gene TRBV6-1; tentatively, D is TRBD1 (6 bases). The CDR3 extends over 13 amino acids. Between the trimmed V and J ends, which lost 7 bases and 6 bases, there was a span of 14 bases. Germline V CDR1 and CDR2: MNHNS, SASEGT. The DNA of the CDR3 is TGTGCCAGCACCAAAACAGGGCCCGATACGCAGTATTTT. This sequence encodes CASTKTGPDTQYF.

V usage is TRBV6-5 and J usage is TRBJ1-1; D is possibly TRBD1 (5 bases). V was pared by 5 bases and J by 9 bases, with 10 bases between. Germline CDR1 reads MNHEY; CDR2 reads SVGAGI. The CDR3 is 11 residues long. CDR3 loop: CASSLRDKAFF. CDR3 bases: TGTGCCAGCAGTCTCAGGGATAAAGCTTTCTTT.

Many counts were recorded for this clonotype. The chain carries TRBV14 and TRBJ2-7; D is tentatively TRBD1 or TRBD2 (5 bases each). The CDR3 runs to 16 residues. Germline V gene data show CDR1 as SGHDN and CDR2 as FVKESK. Between the trimmed V and J ends, which lost 4 bases and 3 bases, there was a span of 19 bases. CDR3 bases: TGTGCCAGCAGCCCAAAATCCGGGACCGCGAGCTACGAGCAGTACTTC. Translated: CASSPKSGTASYEQYF. Complete variable domain (other parts from reference TRBV14 and TRBJ2-7): EAGVTQFPSHSVIEKGQTVTLRCDPISGHDNLYWYRRVMGKEIKFLLHFVKESKQDESGMPNNRFLAERTGGTYSTLKVQPAELEDSGVYFCASSPKSGTASYEQYFGPGTRLTVT.

This clonotype was found many times. The genes are TRBV12-3 or TRBV12-4 and TRBJ2-3; D is tentatively TRBD1 or TRBD2 (5 bases each). The CDR3 contains 16 residues. Trimming left V 2 bases short and J 3 bases short, with 15 bases between. The CDR3: CASSLLRGAITDTQYF. CDR3 DNA: TGTGCCAGCAGTTTACTTAGGGGAGCTATAACAGATACGCAGTATTTT.

There are many counts of this clonotype. The chain couples TRBV7-9 to TRBJ2-3; D gene uncertain. Germline CDR1 SEHNR, CDR2 FQNEAQ (reference sequence). The CDR3 consists of 17 residues. The ends were cut back, 4 bases at V and 3 bases at J, with 20 bases in the middle. CDR3 region: CASSSPGVTVGTDTQYF. DNA for the CDR3: TGTGCCAGCAGCTCCCCCGGAGTAACGGTAGGGACAGATACGCAGTATTTT. Based on the CDR3 plus reference TRBV7-9 and TRBJ2-3, the full variable domain is DTGVSQNPRHKITKRGQNVTFRCDPISEHNRLYWYRQTLGQGPEFLTYFQNEAQLEKSRLLSDRFSAERPKGSFSTLEIQRTEQGDSAMYLCASSSPGVTVGTDTQYFGPGTRLTVL.

Only a few counts were recorded for this clonotype. V is TRBV18 and J is TRBJ2-7; a possible D gene is TRBD2 (5 bases). The V gene's germline CDR1 is KGHSH and CDR2 LQKENI. V lost 2 bases, J lost 0 bases, and 8 bases lay in between. CDR3 length: 14 amino acids. CDR3 loop: CASSPDGISYEQYF. The CDR3 DNA sequence: TGTGCCAGCTCACCAGACGGGATCTCCTACGAGCAGTACTTC. Looking up the rest from reference TRBV18 and TRBJ2-7 gives the full variable domain: NAGVMQNPRHLVRRRGQEARLRCSPMKGHSHVYWYRQLPEEGLKFMVYLQKENIIDESGMPKERFSAEFPKEGPSILRIQQVVRGDSAAYFCASSPDGISYEQYFGPGTRLTVT.

This clonotype was found a few times. V is TRBV29-1 and J is TRBJ1-2; the D is unclear. CDR3 length equals 11 residues. Per germline, CDR1 SQVTM and CDR2 ANQGSEA. V was clipped by 1 base and J by 6 bases, with 6 bases between them. The CDR3 bases are TGCAGCGTTGAAGGGTTAGATGGCTACACCTTC. Translating it yields CSVEGLDGYTF.

In this sample, this clonotype turned up many times. The chain combines TRBV11-2 with TRBJ1-2; D gene uncertain. The CDR3 spans 13 residues. Trimming cost V 0 bases and J 8 bases, with 10 bases left between them. From germline, CDR1 is SGHAT and CDR2 FQNNGV. This CDR3 is CASSLEGPWGYTF. Written as DNA, the CDR3 is TGTGCCAGCAGCTTAGAAGGTCCTTGGGGCTACACCTTC.

This clonotype was observed a few times. This sequence joins TRBV2 and TRBJ2-5; 11 bases are a match to TRBD2. The CDR3 spans 14 residues. With V trimmed by 7 bases and J by 9 bases, 10 bases remained unmatched. Germline V gives CDR1 SNHLY, CDR2 FYNNEI. CDR3 sequence reads: CASMGTSGLKAQYF. CDR3 nucleotides: TGTGCCAGCATGGGGACTAGCGGCCTGAAGGCCCAGTACTTC.

The CDR3 coding sequence is TGCAGTGCCCGAGATAGCGGGGAATCTGGTGAAAAGACCCAGTACTTC. This gives the protein CSARDSGESGEKTQYF. The chain has TRBV20-1 and TRBJ2-5; 8 bases are shared with TRBD2. CDR3 length equals 16 residues. With V trimmed by 6 bases and J by 6 bases, 18 bases remained unmatched. Germline V gives CDR1 DFQATT, CDR2 SNEGSKA (reference sequence).

In its sample, this clonotype was seen many times. The chain carries TRBV6-5 and TRBJ1-2; the D is unclear. V lost 7 bases and J lost 4, with 19 bases in between. The germline CDR1 and CDR2 sequences are MNHEY and SVGAGI. This CDR3 has 15 amino acids. DNA of the CDR3: TGTGCCAGCAATCGGAGGGCAACGGTTCGCTATGGCTACACCTTC. It specifies CASNRRATVRYGYTF.

This clonotype was observed many times. V and J are TRBV20-1 and TRBJ2-5, with D unresolved. The CDR3 consists of 15 residues. Trimming took 2 bases from V and 2 from J, leaving 15 bases between them. Per germline, CDR1 DFQATT and CDR2 SNEGSKA (reference sequence). CDR3 sequence (DNA): TGCAGTGCTAGAACGTTTGGGTTCACACAAGAGACCCAGTACTTC. Its protein product is CSARTFGFTQETQYF.

V gene TRBV12-3 or TRBV12-4 combines with J gene TRBJ1-1, with D tentatively TRBD1 (5 bases). V was clipped by 6 bases and J by 1 base, with 12 bases between them. The CDR3 contains 14 residues. The CDR3: CASRGEDGNTEAFF. The CDR3 DNA is TGTGCCAGCAGGGGGGAGGACGGGAACACTGAAGCTTTCTTT.

This clonotype appeared many times. V is TRBV4-1 and J is TRBJ2-1, with D unresolved. V was trimmed by 0 bases and J by 0 bases, leaving 9 bases between them. The germline V gene has CDR1 MGHRA and CDR2 YSYEKL. The CDR3 loop spans 16 amino acids. The CDR3 loop is CASSQDWQSSYNEQFF. The DNA of the CDR3 is TGCGCCAGCAGCCAAGACTGGCAGAGCTCCTACAATGAGCAGTTCTTC.